This TCR beta chain was captured by sequencing in a study of shared clonotypes between healthy human individuals. Assay: immunoSEQ multiplex PCR; the TCRdb copy retains only in-frame clones and omits some. The table lists 2 million to 3 million clones, more than 85% of them singletons. This TCR derives from a man in his late teens or twenties in good health. Some clones in this sample may be carry-over from other donors' samples. Sequenced material: naive CD4+ T cells from PBMCs. Subset here: CD45RA+ positively selected.

Here the CDR3 DNA reads TGTGCCAGCAGGGCCCTTGGAGGACAGGCGCTTGAAAAACTGTTTTTT. Residues: CASRALGGQALEKLFF. The V gene is TRBV27, the J gene TRBJ1-4, with TRBD1 identical over 7 bases. CDR3 length: 16 residues. Germline V gene data show CDR1 as MNHEY and CDR2 as SMNVEV (reference sequence). Losses at the gene ends were 6 bases for V and 7 bases for J; bases not matched to a gene: 14.